Reported below is one T cell receptor (beta chain). The CDR3 is 14 residues long. Germline values: CDR1 LNHDA, CDR2 SQIVND (reference sequence). Trimming took 7 bases from V and 2 from J, leaving 14 bases between them. The record originates from a study of blood T cell repertoires in COVID-19. On the study more broadly: From T cells, B-cell-depleted T cells, or PBMCs came the material, which was cDNA or gDNA.

Sequenced by immunoSEQ multiplex PCR; TCRdb stores in-frame clones only, minus some. The sample shows around 220,000 clones, approximately 79% of them seen only once. The sample taken for sequencing was peripheral blood. The receptor comes from a woman in her forties with active or convalescent COVID-19. The chain carries TRBV19 and TRBJ1-1; perhaps TRBD1 as D (6 bases). CDR3 sequence reads: CASTTGWGNTEAFF. CDR3 coding DNA: TGTGCCAGTACTACAGGGTGGGGAAACACTGAAGCTTTCTTT.